The 18 T cell receptor beta chains presented below share a single source sample, sequenced in a study of CXCR3-negative and CXCR3-positive naive CD8 T cells. Their antigens remain unidentified. Overall study findings and caveats: Relative to CXCR3-negative naive cells, CXCR3-positive naive cells had more hydrophobic TRB CDR3s.

Libraries were UMI-labeled 5' RACE TRB cDNA. TCRdb reprocessed the 5' RACE reads; each CDR3 protein has one entry and no DNA is given. The specimen's table records some 100,000 distinct CDR3 sequences. Sequences were obtained from naive CXCR3+ CD8+ T cells from blood. Regarding subset: CD45RO-CCR7+CD27+CD95- naive CD8+ T cells expressing CXCR3 (TNR3+). These receptors were obtained from a human donor in good health. Some clones in this sample may be carry-over from other donors' samples.

The chain employs TRBV5-1 and TRBJ2-1; no DNA is available, so the TRBD2 call from TCRdb remains unchecked. The CDR3 covers 13 residues. Germline CDR1 and CDR2: SGHRS and YFSETQ. CDR3: CASRGSGLGEQFF.

This chain uses TRBV2 with TRBJ2-7. CDR1 and CDR2 (germline): SNHLY, FYNNEI. The CDR3 has 15 amino acids. The CDR3 protein is CASSERAAYTYEQYF.

This chain uses TRBV27 with TRBJ2-7; TCRdb's D call, TRBD1, is unchecked because there is no DNA. CDR3 size: 15 residues. The germline V gene has CDR1 MNHEY and CDR2 SMNVEV (reference sequence). CDR3 in amino acids: CASSPWPRAAYEQYF.

V is TRBV12-3 or TRBV12-4 and J is TRBJ2-2. The CDR3 has 14 amino acids. This chain's CDR3 is CASSLQTGIGELFF.

CDR3 in amino acids: CASSFFIGQASGNTIYF. This rearrangement joins TRBV11-2 to TRBJ1-3; TCRdb names TRBD1, which stays unverified in the absence of DNA. This CDR3 has 17 amino acids. The germline V gene encodes CDR1 SGHAT and CDR2 FQNNGV.

This sequence joins TRBV12-3 or TRBV12-4 and TRBJ2-7; the D call from TCRdb, TRBD1, cannot be confirmed without DNA. The CDR3 spans 13 residues. The CDR3: CASSAGERYEQYF.

The rearrangement joins TRBV9 to TRBJ2-7; TCRdb proposes TRBD1, but this gene call is untestable without DNA. Germline V lookup: CDR1 SGDLS, CDR2 YYNGEE. This CDR3 has 18 amino acids. CDR3 sequence: CASSVEDNGLTSSYEQYF.

V usage is TRBV28 and J usage is TRBJ2-7; TCRdb calls TRBD2, which cannot be checked without DNA. This CDR3 comprises 14 residues. Germline V gene data show CDR1 as MDHEN and CDR2 as SYDVKM. Here the CDR3 reads CASNGGDPSYEQYF.

The rearrangement links TRBV5-6 to TRBJ2-7. This CDR3 region has 13 residues. CDR1 SGHDT and CDR2 YYEEEE come from the germline V gene. This chain's CDR3 is CASAVSESYEQYF.

This chain links TRBV29-1 with TRBJ2-1; TCRdb calls TRBD1, which cannot be checked without DNA. CDR3 length: 12 amino acids. Per the germline V gene, CDR1 is SQVTM and CDR2 is ANQGSEA. The CDR3 reads CSGLGQGDEQFF.

The V and J genes are TRBV7-2 and TRBJ2-5; checking the TCRdb D call of TRBD2 is not possible without DNA. The germline V gene has CDR1 SGHTA and CDR2 FQGNSA. The CDR3 is made up of 17 amino acids. CDR3 loop: CASSLVLLAGTGETQYF.

This rearrangement joins TRBV28 to TRBJ2-2. CDR3 length: 16 amino acids. Per germline, CDR1 MDHEN and CDR2 SYDVKM. This chain's CDR3 is CASSLLQYANTGELFF.

The CDR3 loop is CASSSYRDSQETQYF. The rearrangement uses TRBV7-9 and TRBJ2-5; the D gene TCRdb calls, TRBD1, cannot be checked with no DNA. Germline loops: CDR1 SEHNR, CDR2 FQNEAQ (reference sequence). The CDR3 has 15 residues.

The V call is TRBV7-9, the J call TRBJ2-3; TCRdb proposes TRBD2, but this gene call is untestable without DNA. CDR1 SEHNR and CDR2 FQNEAQ come from the germline V gene (reference sequence). There are 11 residues in the CDR3. The CDR3 region is CASLRADTQYF.

The rearrangement links TRBV7-8 to TRBJ1-2; TCRdb returns TRBD1, unconfirmable since there is no DNA. The length of the CDR3 is 15 residues. CDR1 and CDR2 from the germline V gene are SGHVS and FQNEAQ. CDR3 protein: CASSIGTALNYGYTF.

The CDR3 is CASGRVGNTEAFF. The J gene is TRBJ1-1, the V gene TRBV7-9; TCRdb's D gene call, TRBD1, goes unchecked for lack of DNA. The CDR3 consists of 13 residues. From germline, CDR1 is SEHNR and CDR2 FQNEAQ (reference sequence).

The chain links TRBV29-1 to TRBJ2-7; there is no DNA to check the TCRdb D call of TRBD1. The CDR3 is 16 residues long. From germline, CDR1 is SQVTM and CDR2 ANQGSEA. The CDR3 protein is CSVEVLTDRPYYEQYF.

The CDR3 region is CSALAGGSFYEQYF. The chain has TRBV20-1 and TRBJ2-7; TCRdb reports TRBD2, a call that lacks DNA to check it against. The CDR3 is made up of 14 amino acids. CDR1 is DFQATT, CDR2 SNEGSKA, per germline (reference sequence).